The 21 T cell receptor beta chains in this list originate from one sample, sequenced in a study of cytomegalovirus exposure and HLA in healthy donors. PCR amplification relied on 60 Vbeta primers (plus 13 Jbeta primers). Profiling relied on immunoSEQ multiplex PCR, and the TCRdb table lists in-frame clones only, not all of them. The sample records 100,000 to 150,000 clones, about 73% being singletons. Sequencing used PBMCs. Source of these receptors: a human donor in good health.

Here the CDR3 DNA reads TGCGCCAGCAGCTTGGCCCCGGGGAACACTGAAGCTTTCTTT. As protein: CASSLAPGNTEAFF. The chain combines TRBV5-1 with TRBJ1-1; D ambiguous. The CDR3 is made up of 14 amino acids. The V and J ends lost 0 bases and 1 base respectively, with 7 bases between them. The germline V gene has CDR1 SGHRS and CDR2 YFSETQ.

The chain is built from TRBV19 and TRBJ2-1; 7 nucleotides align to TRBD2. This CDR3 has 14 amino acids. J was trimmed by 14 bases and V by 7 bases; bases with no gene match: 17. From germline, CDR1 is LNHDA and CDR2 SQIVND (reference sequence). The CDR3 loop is CASTSQPNGEGKFF. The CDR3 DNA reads TGTGCCAGTACATCTCAGCCAAACGGGGAGGGGAAGTTCTTC. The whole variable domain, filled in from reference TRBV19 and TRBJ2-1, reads DGGITQSPKYLFRKEGQNVTLSCEQNLNHDAMYWYRQDPGQGLRLIYYSQIVNDFQKGDIAEGYSVSREKKESFPLTVTSAQKNPTAFYLCASTSQPNGEGKFFGPGTRLTVL.

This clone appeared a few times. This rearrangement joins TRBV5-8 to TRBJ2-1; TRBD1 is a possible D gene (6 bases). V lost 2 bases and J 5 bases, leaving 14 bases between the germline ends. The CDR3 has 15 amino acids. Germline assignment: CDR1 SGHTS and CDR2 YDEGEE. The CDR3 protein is CASSLGTQKDNEQFF. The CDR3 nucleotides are TGTGCCAGCAGCTTAGGGACACAAAAAGACAATGAGCAGTTCTTC.

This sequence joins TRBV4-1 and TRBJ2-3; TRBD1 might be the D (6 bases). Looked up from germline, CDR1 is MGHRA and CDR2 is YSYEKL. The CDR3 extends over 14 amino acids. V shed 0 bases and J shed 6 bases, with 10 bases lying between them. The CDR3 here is CASSQDRGFDTQYF. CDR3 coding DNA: TGCGCCAGCAGCCAAGATAGGGGGTTTGATACGCAGTATTTT.

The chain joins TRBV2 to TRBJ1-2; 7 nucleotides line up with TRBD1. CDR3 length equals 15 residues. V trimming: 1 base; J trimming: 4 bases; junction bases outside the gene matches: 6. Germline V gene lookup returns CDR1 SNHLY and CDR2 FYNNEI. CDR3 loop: CASSEDGQGVYGYTF. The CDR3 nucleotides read TGTGCCAGCAGTGAAGATGGTCAGGGGGTCTATGGCTACACCTTC.

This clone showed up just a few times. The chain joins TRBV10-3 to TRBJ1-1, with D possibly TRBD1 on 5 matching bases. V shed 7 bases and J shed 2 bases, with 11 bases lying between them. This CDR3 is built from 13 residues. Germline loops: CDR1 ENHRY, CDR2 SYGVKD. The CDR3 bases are TGTGCCATCACCACGGACACCAACACTGAAGCTTTCTTT. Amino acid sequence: CAITTDTNTEAFF.

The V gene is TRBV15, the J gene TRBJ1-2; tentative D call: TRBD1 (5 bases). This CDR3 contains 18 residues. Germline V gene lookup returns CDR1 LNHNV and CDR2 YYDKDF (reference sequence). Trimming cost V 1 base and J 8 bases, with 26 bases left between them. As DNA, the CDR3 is TGTGCCACCAGCAGAGCGCCGTGGGGGACTGAACTGGCGGGAGGCTACACCTTC. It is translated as CATSRAPWGTELAGGYTF.

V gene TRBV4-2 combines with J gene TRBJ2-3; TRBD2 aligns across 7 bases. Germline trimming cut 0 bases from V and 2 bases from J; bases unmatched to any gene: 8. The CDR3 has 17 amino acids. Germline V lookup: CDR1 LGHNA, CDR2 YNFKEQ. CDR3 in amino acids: CASSQDGASGLTDTQYF. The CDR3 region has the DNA TGTGCCAGCAGCCAAGATGGGGCTAGCGGCCTCACAGATACGCAGTATTTT.

The CDR3 loop reads CASRQSGGLAGVEQYF. In nucleotides, the CDR3 is TGTGCCAGTAGACAAAGCGGGGGACTAGCGGGAGTCGAGCAGTACTTC. The chain combines TRBV19 with TRBJ2-7, with 14 bases fitting TRBD2. The germline V gene encodes CDR1 LNHDA and CDR2 SQIVND (reference sequence). V gave up 6 bases and J gave up 6 bases; unmatched junction bases: 10. This CDR3 has 16 residues.

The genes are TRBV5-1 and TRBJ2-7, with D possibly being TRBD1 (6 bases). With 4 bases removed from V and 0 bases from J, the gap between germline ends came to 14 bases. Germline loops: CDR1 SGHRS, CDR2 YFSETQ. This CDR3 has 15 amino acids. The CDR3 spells CASSRQTGPSYEQYF. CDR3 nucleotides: TGCGCCAGCAGCAGACAGACAGGACCCTCCTACGAGCAGTACTTC.

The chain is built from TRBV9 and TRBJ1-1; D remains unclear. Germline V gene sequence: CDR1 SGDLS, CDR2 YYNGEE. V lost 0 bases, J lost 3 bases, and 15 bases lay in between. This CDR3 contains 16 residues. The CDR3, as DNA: TGTGCCAGCAGCGTAGCCCCGAGGCCACGGGACACTGAAGCTTTCTTT. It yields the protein CASSVAPRPRDTEAFF. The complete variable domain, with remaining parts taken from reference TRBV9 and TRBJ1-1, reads DSGVTQTPKHLITATGQRVTLRCSPRSGDLSVYWYQQSLDQGLQFLIQYYNGEERAKGNILERFSAQQFPDLHSELNLSSLELGDSALYFCASSVAPRPRDTEAFFGQGTRLTVV.

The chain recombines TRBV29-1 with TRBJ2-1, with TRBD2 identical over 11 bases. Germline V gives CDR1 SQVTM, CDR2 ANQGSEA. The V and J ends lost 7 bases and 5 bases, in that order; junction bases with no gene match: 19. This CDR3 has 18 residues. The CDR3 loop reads CSALGASGRWSTHNEQFF. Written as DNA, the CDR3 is TGCAGCGCCCTCGGGGCTAGCGGGAGGTGGAGCACACACAATGAGCAGTTCTTC.

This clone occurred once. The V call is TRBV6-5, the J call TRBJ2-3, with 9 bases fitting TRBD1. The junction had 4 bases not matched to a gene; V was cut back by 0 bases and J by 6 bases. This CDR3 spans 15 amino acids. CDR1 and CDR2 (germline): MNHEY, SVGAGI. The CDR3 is CASSYSGQGPDTQYF. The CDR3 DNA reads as TGTGCCAGCAGTTACTCGGGACAGGGTCCTGATACGCAGTATTTT.

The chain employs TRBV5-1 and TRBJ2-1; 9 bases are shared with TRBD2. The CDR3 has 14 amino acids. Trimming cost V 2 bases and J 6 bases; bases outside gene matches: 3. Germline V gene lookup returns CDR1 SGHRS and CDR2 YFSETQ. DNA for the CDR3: TGCGCCAGCAGCTTTTCTAGCGGGATCAATGAGCAGTTCTTC. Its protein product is CASSFSSGINEQFF.

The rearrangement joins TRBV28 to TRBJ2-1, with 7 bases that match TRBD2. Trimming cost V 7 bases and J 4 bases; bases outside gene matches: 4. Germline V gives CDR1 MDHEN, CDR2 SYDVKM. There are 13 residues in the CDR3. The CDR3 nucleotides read TGTGCCAGCAAACGGGGAGGGTACAATGAGCAGTTCTTC. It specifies CASKRGGYNEQFF.

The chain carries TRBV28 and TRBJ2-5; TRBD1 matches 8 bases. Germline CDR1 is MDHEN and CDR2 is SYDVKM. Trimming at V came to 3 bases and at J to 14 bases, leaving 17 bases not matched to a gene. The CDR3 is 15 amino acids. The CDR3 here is CASSFQGAPGDVQYF. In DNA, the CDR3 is TGTGCCAGCAGTTTCCAGGGGGCGCCGGGGGATGTGCAATACTTC.

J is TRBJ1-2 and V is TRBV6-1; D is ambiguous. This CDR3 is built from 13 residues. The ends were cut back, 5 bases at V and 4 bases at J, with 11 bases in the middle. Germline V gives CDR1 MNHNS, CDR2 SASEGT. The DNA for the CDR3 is TGTGCCAGCAGTCCCGTGGGCCTCTATGGCTACACCTTC. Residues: CASSPVGLYGYTF.

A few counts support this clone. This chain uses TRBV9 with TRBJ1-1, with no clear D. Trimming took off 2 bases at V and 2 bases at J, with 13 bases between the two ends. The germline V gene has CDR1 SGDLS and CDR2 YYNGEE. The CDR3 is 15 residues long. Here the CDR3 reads CASSVPRGPNTEAFF. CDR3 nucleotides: TGTGCCAGCAGCGTCCCACGTGGGCCAAACACTGAAGCTTTCTTT.

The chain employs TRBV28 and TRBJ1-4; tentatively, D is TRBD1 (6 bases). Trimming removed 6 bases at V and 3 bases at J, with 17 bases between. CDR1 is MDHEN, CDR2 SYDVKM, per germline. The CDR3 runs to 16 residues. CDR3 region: CASSLGGAQANEKLFF. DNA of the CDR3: TGTGCCAGCAGCCTTGGGGGGGCGCAGGCTAATGAAAAACTGTTTTTT.

CDR3 DNA: TGTGCCAGTAGTATAGGACAGGGTGTATCCAATGAGCAGTTCTTC. It specifies CASSIGQGVSNEQFF. The chain is built from TRBV19 and TRBJ2-1; 7 nucleotides line up with TRBD1. This CDR3 is built from 15 residues. Germline lookup yields CDR1 LNHDA and CDR2 SQIVND (reference sequence). Trimming cost V 1 base and J 6 bases; bases outside gene matches: 6.

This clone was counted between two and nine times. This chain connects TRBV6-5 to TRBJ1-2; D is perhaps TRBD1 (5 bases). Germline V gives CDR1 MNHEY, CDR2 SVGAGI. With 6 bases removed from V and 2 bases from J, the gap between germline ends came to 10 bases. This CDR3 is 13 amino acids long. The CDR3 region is CASRATANYGYTF. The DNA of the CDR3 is TGTGCCAGCAGGGCGACAGCGAACTATGGCTACACCTTC.